Below are 10 T cell receptor beta chains sequenced from a single sample in a study of CD8 T cells in ankylosing spondylitis. TCRdb analysed the 5' RACE reads with MiXCR anew, one entry per CDR3 protein. The sample consists of approximately 92,000 distinct CDR3 sequences, about 9.1% of them appearing once. Material for sequencing was blood, either unsorted or a sorted T cell fraction (not recorded which). These receptors came from a male donor with ankylosing spondylitis or in good health (not recorded which).

This clonotype was counted ten times or more. V gene TRBV19 combines with J gene TRBJ2-1, with D perhaps assigned TRBD1 or TRBD2 (5 bases each). CDR3 size: 16 residues. From germline, CDR1 is LNHDA and CDR2 SQIVND (reference sequence). The germline V and J ends were trimmed by 3 bases and 4 bases, with 16 bases remaining between them. This chain's CDR3 is CASSIAVGDPYNEQFF. CDR3 sequence (DNA): TGTGCCAGTAGTATCGCCGTAGGGGACCCATACAATGAGCAGTTCTTC.

This clonotype was counted at least ten times. CDR3: CASSLDGGGASEQYF. Here the CDR3 DNA reads TGTGCCAGCAGCTTGGACGGCGGGGGGGCTTCCGAGCAGTACTTC. This rearrangement joins TRBV5-6 to TRBJ2-7; TRBD2 matches 9 bases. V lost 0 bases to trimming and J lost 6 bases; unmatched junction nucleotides: 7. The CDR3 loop spans 15 amino acids. CDR1 is SGHDT and CDR2 is YYEEEE in the germline V gene.

The sample holds many counts of this clonotype. This sequence joins TRBV27 and TRBJ1-4; D is ambiguous. Per germline, CDR1 MNHEY and CDR2 SMNVEV (reference sequence). V was trimmed by 5 bases and J by 6 bases, leaving 13 bases between them. This CDR3 comprises 14 residues. The CDR3 sequence: CASSSSGLDEKLFF. CDR3 sequence (DNA): TGTGCCAGCAGTAGTTCCGGGTTGGATGAAAAACTGTTTTTT.

This clonotype was recorded many times. This rearrangement joins TRBV7-7 to TRBJ2-2; D is tentatively TRBD1 or TRBD2 (6 bases each). The CDR3 spans 11 residues. CDR1 is SSHAT and CDR2 is FNYEAQ in the germline V gene (reference sequence). CDR3 bases: TGTGCTATCGGGGGCTCAGGGGAGCTGTTTTTT. Its translation is CAIGGSGELFF. The full variable domain, in which reference TRBV7-7 and TRBJ2-2 provide the parts outside the CDR3, is GAGVSQSPRYKVTKRGQDVTLRCDPISSHATLYWYQQALGQGPEFLTYFNYEAQPDKSGLPSDRFSAERPEGSISTLTIQRTEQRDSAMYRCAIGGSGELFFGEGSRLTVL.

This clonotype was counted at least ten times. The chain combines TRBV2 with TRBJ2-5; D uncertain. The CDR3 totals 14 residues. Between the trimmed V and J ends, which lost 4 bases and 3 bases, there was a span of 12 bases. Germline CDR1 SNHLY, CDR2 FYNNEI. The CDR3 loop reads CASSVGPLEETQYF. CDR3 nucleotides: TGTGCCAGCAGTGTCGGTCCTCTAGAAGAGACCCAGTACTTC.

This clonotype was detected many times. Sequence at one end of the junction differs from germline and may be a read error. The V and J genes are TRBV5-1 and TRBJ2-1, with D perhaps TRBD2 (7 bases). The CDR3 is 16 residues long. CDR1 is SGHRS and CDR2 is YFSETQ in the germline V gene. The CDR3 DNA sequence: TGCGCCAGCTGCTTGGAGGGGGGGGCCGGGTACAATGAGCAGTTCTTC. Protein product: CASCLEGGAGYNEQFF.

This clonotype was observed many times. The V call is TRBV10-3, the J call TRBJ1-2; D remains ambiguous. The V gene's germline CDR1 is ENHRY and CDR2 SYGVKD. Trimming left V 1 base short and J 2 bases short, with 8 bases between. The CDR3 loop spans 14 amino acids. This chain's CDR3 is CAISELASNYGYTF. The CDR3 nucleotides read TGTGCCATCAGTGAGTTAGCTAGCAACTATGGCTACACCTTC.

This chain links TRBV30 with TRBJ1-1, with D possibly being TRBD1 (5 bases). V was pared by 0 bases and J by 7 bases, with 9 bases between. Germline values: CDR1 GTSNPN, CDR2 SVGIG (reference sequence). This CDR3 contains 12 residues. In DNA form, the CDR3 reads TGTGCCTGGAGTGTAATGGGGCTTGAAGCTTTCTTT. Amino acids: CAWSVMGLEAFF.

In its sample, this clonotype was seen many times. The rearrangement uses TRBV5-5 and TRBJ1-5; unclear D gene. The germline CDR1 and CDR2 sequences are SGHKS and YYEKEE (reference sequence). V was trimmed by 0 bases and J by 4 bases, leaving 11 bases between them. The CDR3 is 15 amino acids. CDR3 sequence reads: CASSLATAVNQPQHF. CDR3 in DNA: TGTGCCAGCAGCTTGGCAACAGCGGTGAATCAGCCCCAGCATTTT.

This clonotype was found many times. CDR3 amino acids: CASSLSGGGTNEKLFF. In DNA, the CDR3 is TGTGCCAGCAGTCTATCGGGGGGCGGAACTAATGAAAAACTGTTTTTT. The chain couples TRBV12-3 or TRBV12-4 to TRBJ1-4; the D gene is possibly TRBD1 (6 bases). The V gene lost 5 bases and the J gene lost 1 base, with 14 bases spanning the gap. This CDR3 region has 16 residues.